These 4 T cell receptor beta chains originate from one sample sequenced in a study of T cells after posttransplantation cyclophosphamide. Controls had myeloablative marrow grafts with methotrexate and calcineurin inhibitor, sampled at 1 year. Sequenced by immunoSEQ multiplex PCR; TCRdb stores in-frame clones only, minus some. Of 4,000 or so clones in the sample, under 80% were seen once. The source material was PBMCs, sampled after allogeneic stem cell transplant with calcineurin inhibitor and methotrexate. The receptors come from a female patient aged 50-59 years who received an allogeneic stem cell transplant from an unrelated donor, was CMV-positive, and had acute and chronic GVHD. Certain T cells may be donor cells from the graft.

The chain joins TRBV6-6 to TRBJ2-1; 9 bases are shared with TRBD2. Germline loops: CDR1 MNHNY, CDR2 SVGAGI (reference sequence). The CDR3 spans 16 residues. The trim removed 1 base at V and 8 bases at J, leaving 9 bases unmatched. The CDR3 is CASSYWASGVGDEQFF. CDR3 nucleotide sequence: TGTGCCAGCAGTTACTGGGCTAGCGGGGTAGGGGATGAGCAGTTCTTC.

This clone occurred a few times. The chain links TRBV11-1 to TRBJ1-1; no definite D call. V shed 5 bases and J shed 7 bases, with 8 bases lying between them. Per the germline V gene, CDR1 is SGHAT and CDR2 is FQDESV (reference sequence). CDR3 size: 11 residues. In DNA, the CDR3 is TGTGCCAGCAGCCCCGGTGATGAAGCTTTCTTT. It translates to CASSPGDEAFF.

The rearrangement joins TRBV4-1 to TRBJ2-7, with 13 positions matching TRBD2. Germline trimming cut 4 bases from V and 2 bases from J; bases unmatched to any gene: 11. The CDR3 is made up of 18 amino acids. Germline assignment: CDR1 MGHRA and CDR2 YSYEKL. CDR3 loop: CASSLLLLAGGPPYEQYF. Written as DNA, the CDR3 is TGCGCCAGCAGCCTCTTGTTACTAGCGGGAGGGCCGCCCTACGAGCAGTACTTC.

A note on this clone: The junction departs from germline at one end; a sequencing error may be responsible. V is TRBV5-1 and J is TRBJ2-1, with 9 bases fitting TRBD2. Looked up from germline, CDR1 is SGHRS and CDR2 is YFSETQ. The CDR3 is 15 amino acids. Here the CDR3 DNA reads TGCGCCAGCAGGGAGCGGGGGGTGGACTACACTGAGCAGTTCTTC. Its translation: CASRERGVDYTEQFF.